These 26 T cell receptor beta chains share one sample of origin, sequenced in a study of T cell responses to AZD1222 COVID-19 vaccine (dated by TCRdb to the early 2020s). The time point label, read with the paper, signifies: baseline before first vaccination. The library relied on the immunoSEQ multiplex PCR assay. TCRdb provides this immuneACCESS table in a form limited to in-frame rearrangements. Some clones are lacking; in checked studies, under half of them reflect an unresolved V gene, and why the rest are absent is not known. This sample's table lists over 130,000 clones. In total, the top ten clones hold over 2% of the sample. The source material was peripheral blood. The origin of the receptors is an adult in good health.

V gene TRBV9 combines with J gene TRBJ1-6; D call uncertain. V shed 0 bases and J shed 7 bases, with 14 bases lying between them. This CDR3 contains 16 residues. The V gene's germline CDR1 is SGDLS and CDR2 YYNGEE. CDR3 coding DNA: TGTGCCAGCAGCGTAGGAGAGTCTGGCAGGAATTCACCCCTCCACTTT. Protein product: CASSVGESGRNSPLHF.

This rearrangement joins TRBV7-6 to TRBJ1-3; possibly TRBD1 for D (6 bases). The germline V and J ends were trimmed by 4 bases and 4 bases, with 14 bases remaining between them. The CDR3 is 15 amino acids. The germline V gene encodes CDR1 SGHVS and CDR2 FNYEAQ. CDR3 nucleotide sequence: TGTGCCAGCAGCTACCCCGCCGGACAGGGAAACACCATATATTTT. Protein product: CASSYPAGQGNTIYF.

The chain employs TRBV30 and TRBJ1-4; D uncertain. CDR1 and CDR2 from the germline V gene are GTSNPN and SVGIG (reference sequence). This CDR3 comprises 13 residues. Trimming pared 2 bases from V and 6 bases from J, leaving 10 bases between. The CDR3 nucleotides read TGTGCCTGGAGTCCCCAGTTCGATGAAAAACTGTTTTTT. Its translation: CAWSPQFDEKLFF.

The genes are TRBV19 and TRBJ1-1; perhaps TRBD1 as D (5 bases). Trimming shortened V by 6 bases and J by 3 bases, and 14 bases separated the two germline ends. Germline CDR1 and CDR2: LNHDA and SQIVND (reference sequence). This CDR3 spans 14 amino acids. The CDR3 sequence is CASSTRGGYTEAFF. CDR3 in DNA: TGTGCCAGTAGCACCCGGGGGGGTTACACTGAAGCTTTCTTT. The full variable domain, completed using reference TRBV19 and TRBJ1-1, is DGGITQSPKYLFRKEGQNVTLSCEQNLNHDAMYWYRQDPGQGLRLIYYSQIVNDFQKGDIAEGYSVSREKKESFPLTVTSAQKNPTAFYLCASSTRGGYTEAFFGQGTRLTVV.

The V and J genes are TRBV7-9 and TRBJ1-6; a weak D match, TRBD1 (5 bases). The germline gives CDR1 SEHNR, CDR2 FQNEAQ (reference sequence). CDR3 size: 18 residues. V shed 4 bases and J shed 0 bases, with 16 bases lying between them. CDR3 in DNA: TGTGCCAGCAGCTCTCCGCCCGGGGCGAGCTCCTATAATTCACCCCTCCACTTT. This sequence encodes CASSSPPGASSYNSPLHF.

V is TRBV27 and J is TRBJ2-3; 10 bases fit TRBD1. The CDR3 contains 16 residues. V shed 3 bases, J shed 4 bases, and the junction held 7 bases outside the gene matches. CDR1 is MNHEY and CDR2 is SMNVEV in the germline V gene (reference sequence). The CDR3 here is CASSLKGQGTPDTQYF. DNA of the CDR3: TGTGCCAGCAGTTTGAAGGGACAGGGGACACCAGATACGCAGTATTTT.

The chain uses TRBV5-4 and TRBJ1-6; 7 bases are shared with TRBD1. The CDR3 is 15 amino acids. CDR1 SGHNT and CDR2 YYREEE come from the germline V gene (reference sequence). The ends lost 2 bases at V and 7 bases at J; junction bases unmatched: 6. This chain's CDR3 is CASSFGGGGNSPLHF. CDR3 bases: TGTGCCAGCAGCTTTGGAGGGGGCGGGAATTCACCCCTCCACTTT.

The gene calls are TRBV20-1 and TRBJ1-4; a possible D gene is TRBD1 (5 bases). The CDR3 extends over 11 amino acids. The germline V and J ends were trimmed by 6 bases and 7 bases, with 9 bases remaining between them. Germline CDR1 DFQATT, CDR2 SNEGSKA (reference sequence). The CDR3 sequence is CSALTGEKLFF. The DNA of the CDR3 is TGCAGTGCGCTTACAGGTGAAAAACTGTTTTTT.

This rearrangement joins TRBV5-4 to TRBJ2-1; D not certain. Germline V gene lookup returns CDR1 SGHNT and CDR2 YYREEE (reference sequence). The germline V and J ends were trimmed by 3 bases and 5 bases, with 6 bases remaining between them. The CDR3 is 12 amino acids. The CDR3: CASSSEDNEQFF. CDR3 nucleotides: TGTGCCAGCAGCTCCGAAGACAATGAGCAGTTCTTC. Drawing the rest from reference TRBV5-4 and TRBJ2-1, the complete variable domain is ETGVTQSPTHLIKTRGQQVTLRCSSQSGHNTVSWYQQALGQGPQFIFQYYREEENGRGNFPPRFSGLQFPNYSSELNVNALELDDSALYLCASSSEDNEQFFGPGTRLTVL.

The chain has TRBV7-2 and TRBJ1-6; D gene uncertain. Trimming left V 0 bases short and J 0 bases short, with 6 bases between. In germline, CDR1 is SGHTA, CDR2 FQGNSA. This CDR3 contains 16 residues. In DNA form, the CDR3 reads TGTGCCAGCAGCTTAGCCAGGAGCTCCTATAATTCACCCCTCCACTTT. Protein sequence: CASSLARSSYNSPLHF.

CDR3 coding DNA: TGTGCCAGCAGCCCAAGCGGGGATAGCAATCAGCCCCAGCATTTT. Protein sequence: CASSPSGDSNQPQHF. The chain uses TRBV9 and TRBJ1-5; D is uncertain. Germline CDR1 and CDR2: SGDLS and YYNGEE. V lost 4 bases and J lost 0, with 11 bases in between. The CDR3 length is 15 residues.

V and J are TRBV11-3 and TRBJ2-2; maybe TRBD1 (5 bases). CDR1 and CDR2 (germline): SGHNT, YENEEA. This CDR3 is 15 amino acids long. The germline V and J ends were trimmed by 1 base and 6 bases, with 12 bases remaining between them. The CDR3 DNA sequence: TGTGCCAGCAGCTTAGGGGCAGGGTCGGCCGGGGAGCTGTTTTTT. It yields the protein CASSLGAGSAGELFF.

The V call is TRBV7-2, the J call TRBJ2-1; D ambiguous. V lost 3 bases and J 5 bases, leaving 8 bases between the germline ends. The V gene's germline CDR1 is SGHTA and CDR2 FQGNSA. The CDR3 is 13 residues long. CDR3 sequence: CASSFYINNEQFF. The CDR3 bases are TGTGCCAGCAGCTTTTATATTAACAATGAGCAGTTCTTC.

The CDR3: CASRNRDYSGNTIYF. In DNA, the CDR3 is TGTGCCAGCAGAAACAGGGACTACTCTGGAAACACCATATATTTT. This chain connects TRBV6-5 to TRBJ1-3, with a possible D match to TRBD1 (6 bases). Trimming stripped 6 bases from V and 0 bases from J, with 12 bases between. This CDR3 has 15 residues. Germline V gene data show CDR1 as MNHEY and CDR2 as SVGAGI.

The rearrangement uses TRBV7-6 and TRBJ2-5, with 10 bases identical to TRBD2. V trimming: 5 bases; J trimming: 5 bases; junction bases outside the gene matches: 8. This CDR3 comprises 15 residues. Looked up from germline, CDR1 is SGHVS and CDR2 is FNYEAQ. The CDR3 nucleotides are TGTGCCAGCAGCCCGAGCGGGGGGGCCTGGGAGACCCAGTACTTC. This translates into CASSPSGGAWETQYF. The variable domain in full, with the rest retrieved from reference TRBV7-6 and TRBJ2-5, is GAGVSQSPRYKVTKRGQDVALRCDPISGHVSLYWYRQALGQGPEFLTYFNYEAQQDKSGLPNDRFSAERPEGSISTLTIQRTEQRDSAMYRCASSPSGGAWETQYFGPGTRLLVL.

The chain is built from TRBV30 and TRBJ1-2, with D possibly matching TRBD1 (5 bases). Germline V gene data show CDR1 as GTSNPN and CDR2 as SVGIG (reference sequence). The CDR3 is 15 residues long. The V end was cut by 0 bases, the J end by 5 bases, with 16 bases between. The CDR3 DNA reads TGTGCCTGGAGTGTATGGACACCTCCCGGTTATGGCTACACCTTC. It yields the protein CAWSVWTPPGYGYTF.

The J gene is TRBJ2-1, the V gene TRBV5-1; TRBD1 matches 7 bases. V trimming: 0 bases; J trimming: 13 bases; junction bases outside the gene matches: 7. The germline V gene encodes CDR1 SGHRS and CDR2 YFSETQ. CDR3 length: 13 amino acids. In nucleotides, the CDR3 is TGCGCCAGCAGCTTGGCCCCTGGGACAGAACAGTTCTTC. It specifies CASSLAPGTEQFF.

The CDR3 region is CSAATTGYEQYF. The CDR3 bases are TGCAGCGCGGCTACGACTGGTTACGAGCAGTACTTC. This chain joins TRBV29-1 and TRBJ2-7; D not certain. Per the germline V gene, CDR1 is SQVTM and CDR2 is ANQGSEA. V was clipped by 7 bases and J by 4 bases, with 14 bases between them. CDR3 length: 12 residues.

The chain employs TRBV29-1 and TRBJ1-2; no clear D gene. Trimming shortened V by 7 bases and J by 8 bases, and 14 bases separated the two germline ends. CDR1 is SQVTM, CDR2 ANQGSEA, per germline. This CDR3 region has 11 residues. The CDR3 nucleotides are TGCAGCGCCGCGGGGTTAGGGGGCTACACCTTC. This encodes CSAAGLGGYTF. Full variable domain (rest looked up from reference TRBV29-1 and TRBJ1-2): SAVISQKPSRDICQRGTSLTIQCQVDSQVTMMFWYRQQPGQSLTLIATANQGSEATYESGFVIDKFPISRPNLTFSTLTVSNMSPEDSSIYLCSAAGLGGYTFGSGTRLTVV.

This rearrangement joins TRBV28 to TRBJ1-1, with TRBD1 identical over 7 bases. Germline V gives CDR1 MDHEN, CDR2 SYDVKM. This CDR3 spans 15 amino acids. Unmatched junction bases numbered 6, after V lost 5 bases and J lost 0 bases. The chain's CDR3 is CASSTEGQLNTEAFF. In DNA form, the CDR3 reads TGTGCCAGCAGTACGGAGGGACAGTTGAACACTGAAGCTTTCTTT.

This chain connects TRBV7-2 to TRBJ1-5, with TRBD1 matching over 8 bases. Germline V gene lookup returns CDR1 SGHTA and CDR2 FQGNSA. The CDR3 has 15 amino acids. Germline trimming cut 2 bases from V and 11 bases from J; bases unmatched to any gene: 11. Written as DNA, the CDR3 is TGTGCCAGCAGCTTATCCCAGGGGGCTTATTCAGCCCAGCATTTT. This translates into CASSLSQGAYSAQHF.

The chain recombines TRBV28 with TRBJ1-5, with D possibly being TRBD1 (6 bases). CDR3 length: 14 amino acids. Trimming removed 8 bases from V and 0 bases from J, with 11 bases in between. Germline V gene sequence: CDR1 MDHEN, CDR2 SYDVKM. CDR3 in DNA: TGTGCCAGCCAACAACAGGGTAGCAATCAGCCCCAGCATTTT. It yields the protein CASQQQGSNQPQHF. The full variable domain, completed using reference TRBV28 and TRBJ1-5, is DVKVTQSSRYLVKRTGEKVFLECVQDMDHENMFWYRQDPGLGLRLIYFSYDVKMKEKGDIPEGYSVSREKKERFSLILESASTNQTSMYLCASQQQGSNQPQHFGDGTRLSIL.

The rearrangement uses TRBV6-2 or TRBV6-3 and TRBJ1-5; D gene ambiguous. The V gene's germline CDR1 is MNHEY and CDR2 SVGEGT. Trimming cost V 3 bases and J 0 bases, with 9 bases left between them. CDR3 size: 15 residues. CDR3: CASSYLANSNQPQHF. The CDR3 bases are TGTGCCAGCAGTTATTTGGCGAATAGCAATCAGCCCCAGCATTTT.

This rearrangement joins TRBV12-3 or TRBV12-4 to TRBJ1-1, with a weak D call TRBD1 (5 bases). The CDR3 runs to 13 residues. Between the trimmed V and J ends, which lost 1 base and 5 bases, there was a span of 8 bases. The CDR3 here is CASSLEGSTEAFF. CDR3 in DNA: TGTGCCAGCAGTTTAGAGGGGAGTACTGAAGCTTTCTTT.

This sequence joins TRBV5-4 and TRBJ1-4; D gene uncertain. CDR1 and CDR2 from the germline V gene are SGHNT and YYREEE (reference sequence). The CDR3 consists of 13 residues. Trimming removed 0 bases from V and 4 bases from J, with 4 bases in between. In DNA, the CDR3 is TGTGCCAGCAGCTTGGGTGTTAATGAAAAACTGTTTTTT. Its translation is CASSLGVNEKLFF.

Remarks on this clone: Other DNA sequences in this sample translate to the same CDR3. J is TRBJ1-1 and V is TRBV7-3, with a tentative D call TRBD1 (6 bases). Germline assignment: CDR1 SGHTA and CDR2 FQGTGA. The CDR3 has 15 residues. The V end was cut by 5 bases, the J end by 1 base, with 14 bases between. The CDR3 reads CASSPTGGTNTEAFF. In DNA form, the CDR3 reads TGTGCCAGCAGCCCCACCGGGGGCACGAACACTGAAGCTTTCTTT.